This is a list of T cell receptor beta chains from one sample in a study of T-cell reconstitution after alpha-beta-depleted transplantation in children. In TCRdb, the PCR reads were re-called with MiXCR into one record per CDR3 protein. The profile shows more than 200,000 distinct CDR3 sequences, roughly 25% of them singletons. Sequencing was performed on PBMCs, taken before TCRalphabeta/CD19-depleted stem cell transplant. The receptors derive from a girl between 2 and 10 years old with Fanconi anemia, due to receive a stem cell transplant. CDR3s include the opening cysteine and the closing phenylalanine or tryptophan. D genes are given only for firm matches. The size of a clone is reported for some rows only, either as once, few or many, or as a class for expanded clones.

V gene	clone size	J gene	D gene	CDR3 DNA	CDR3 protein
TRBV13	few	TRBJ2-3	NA	TGTGCCAGCAGCTCCCGACCGGGTACGCAGTATTTT	CASSSRPGTQYF
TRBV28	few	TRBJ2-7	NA	TGTGCCAGCAGTCGGACTTCCAGCTCCTACGAGCAGTACTTC	CASSRTSSSYEQYF
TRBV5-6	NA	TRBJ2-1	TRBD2	TGTGCCAGCAGCTCGAGGACTAGCGGGACCTACAATGAGCAGTTCTTC	CASSSRTSGTYNEQFF
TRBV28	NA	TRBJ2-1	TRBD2	TGTGCCAGCAGTCCCCGGGAGGGGGTTACCTACAATGAGCAGTTCTTC	CASSPREGVTYNEQFF
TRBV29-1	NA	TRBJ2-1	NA	TGCAGCGTTGTTGGGAGGGGGACCAATGAGCAGTTCTTC	CSVVGRGTNEQFF
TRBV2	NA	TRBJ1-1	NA	TGTGCCAGCAGAGGGGCCTTGTTGGGCAGACGGGCCCCCCGGCAGAACACTGAAGCTTTCTTT	CASRGALLGRRAPRQNTEAFF
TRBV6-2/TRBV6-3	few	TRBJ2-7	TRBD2	TGTGCCAGCAGTTACGCGTCCGGGACTAGCGGATACGAGCAGTACTTC	CASSYASGTSGYEQYF
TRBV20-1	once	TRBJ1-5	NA	TGCAGTGCCCGACCTATAAGTTATAGCAATCAGCCCCAGCATTTT	CSARPISYSNQPQHF
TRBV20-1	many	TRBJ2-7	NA	TGCAGTGCTAGGGTGGGAGTCTACGAGCAGTACTTC	CSARVGVYEQYF
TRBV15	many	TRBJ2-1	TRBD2	TGTGCCACCAGCAGACCTCCTATCGAGACTAGCCTTCATGAGCAGTTCTTC	CATSRPPIETSLHEQFF
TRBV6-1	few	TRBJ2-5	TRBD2	TGTGCCAGCAGCCCGCCGGGAGGGACGGGGCAAGAGACCCAGTACTTC	CASSPPGGTGQETQYF
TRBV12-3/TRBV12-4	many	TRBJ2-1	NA	TGTGCCAGCAGTTTAGGAGTACCGGAGCAGTTCTTC	CASSLGVPEQFF
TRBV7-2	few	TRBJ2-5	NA	TGTGCCAGCAGTCGTAACCCACAGGGTTTATTGTACTTC	CASSRNPQGLLYF
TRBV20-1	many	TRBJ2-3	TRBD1	TGCAGTGCACGGACCGGGACAGGGGACACAGATACGCAGTATTTT	CSARTGTGDTDTQYF
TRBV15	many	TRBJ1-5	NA	TGTGCCACCAGCAGAGATCTTCCATCTACCAATCAGCCCCAGCATTTT	CATSRDLPSTNQPQHF
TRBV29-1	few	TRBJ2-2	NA	TGCAGCGTTGAACTAGGCAACACCGGGGAGCTGTTTTTT	CSVELGNTGELFF
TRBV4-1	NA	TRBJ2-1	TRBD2	TGCGCCAGCAGCCAAGTTAGGGCTAGCGGGAGTGACGAGCAGTTCTTC	CASSQVRASGSDEQFF
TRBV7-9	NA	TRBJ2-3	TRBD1	TGTGCCAGCAGCTCTACAGGGGATACAGATACGCAGTATTTT	CASSSTGDTDTQYF
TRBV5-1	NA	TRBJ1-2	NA	TGCGCCAGCAGCTTGTCACGGGCTTATGGCTACACCTTC	CASSLSRAYGYTF
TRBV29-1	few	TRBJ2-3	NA	TGCAGCGTTGGATATAGGGGGGCTAGCACAGATACGCAGTATTTT	CSVGYRGASTDTQYF
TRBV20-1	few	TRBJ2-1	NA	TGCTGTGCTAGATTCGGGGCCGGGAGCCTACGAATCAATGAGCAGTTCTTC	CCARFGAGSLRINEQFF
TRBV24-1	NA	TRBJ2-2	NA	TGTGCCACCAGTGATTTGCTGCAGGGAGGAAACACCGGGGAGCTGTTTTTT	CATSDLLQGGNTGELFF
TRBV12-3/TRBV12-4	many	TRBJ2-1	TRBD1	TGTGCCAGCAGTTTTAGGGGGAAATTAACAGGGGAGACCTACAATGAGCAGTTCTTC	CASSFRGKLTGETYNEQFF
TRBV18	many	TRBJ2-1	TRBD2	TGTGCCAGCTCACCACCGGGACTAGCCTTTGGGAATGAGCAGTTCTTC	CASSPPGLAFGNEQFF
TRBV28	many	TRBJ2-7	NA	TGTGCCAGCATAGGGACGGCCTACGAGCAGTACTTC	CASIGTAYEQYF
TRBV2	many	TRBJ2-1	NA	TGTGCCAGCAGTGAGGTTAATGAGCAGTTCTTC	CASSEVNEQFF
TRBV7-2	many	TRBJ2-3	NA	TGTGCCAGCAGCCTCGACTCGTGGTCTACGCAGTATTTT	CASSLDSWSTQYF
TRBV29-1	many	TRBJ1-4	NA	TGCAGCGCAGCAGGGAGGAGTACTAATGAAAAACTGTTTTTT	CSAAGRSTNEKLFF
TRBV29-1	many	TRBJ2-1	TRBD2	TGCAGCTCCTTGGGCGGGAGACAGCAGTTCTTC	CSSLGGRQQFF
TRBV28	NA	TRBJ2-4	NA	TGTGCCAGCAGTCGGGTGGGGGGGGCCGGAGATCAGTACTTC	CASSRVGGAGDQYF
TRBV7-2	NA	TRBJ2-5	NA	TGTGCCAGCAGCTCAGAAGGCCTAGCCACGGAGACCCAGTACTTC	CASSSEGLATETQYF
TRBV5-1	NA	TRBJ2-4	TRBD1	TGCGCCAGCAGCTTGGCAGGGGGCAACATTCAGTACTTC	CASSLAGGNIQYF
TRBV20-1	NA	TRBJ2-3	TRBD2	TGCAGTGCTAGGGGGCTAGCGGGGGCCTACACAGATACGCAGTATTTT	CSARGLAGAYTDTQYF
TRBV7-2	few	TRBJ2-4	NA	TGTGCCAGCAGCTTAGACGTCCGGGGAGGCATTCAGTACTTC	CASSLDVRGGIQYF
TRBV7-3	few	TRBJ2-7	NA	TGTGCCAGCAGCTCCACACCGGGCCCCGGGTCCGAGCAGTACTTC	CASSSTPGPGSEQYF
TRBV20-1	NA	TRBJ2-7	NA	TGCAGTGCTAGAGATAACAGGAACTACGAGCAGTACTTC	CSARDNRNYEQYF
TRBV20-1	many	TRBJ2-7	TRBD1	TGCAGTGCCTCGCCGGGACAGGGCCCCTACGAGCAGTACTTC	CSASPGQGPYEQYF
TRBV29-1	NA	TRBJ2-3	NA	TGCAGCGTTCGGGGGGCTAACACAGATACGCAGTATTTT	CSVRGANTDTQYF
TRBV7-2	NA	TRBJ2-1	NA	TGTGCCAGCAGCTTAACAGCCGGGATCTACAATGAGCAGTTCTTC	CASSLTAGIYNEQFF
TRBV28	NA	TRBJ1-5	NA	TGTGCCAGCAGGTACGGTCCCGACAATCAGCCCCAGCATTTT	CASRYGPDNQPQHF
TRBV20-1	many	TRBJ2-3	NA	TGCAGTGCTAGAGGCGACGCAATCCCCACAGATACGCAGTATTTT	CSARGDAIPTDTQYF
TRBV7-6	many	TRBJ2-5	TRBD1	TGTGCCAGCAGCTACCTAGACAGGGTTGAAGAGACCCAGTACTTC	CASSYLDRVEETQYF
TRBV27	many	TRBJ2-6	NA	TGTGCCAGCAGCGTCTCTGGGGCCAACGTCCTGACTTTC	CASSVSGANVLTF
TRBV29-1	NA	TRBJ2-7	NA	TGCAGCGTTGCACCCACTAGCTCCTACGAGCAGTACTTC	CSVAPTSSYEQYF
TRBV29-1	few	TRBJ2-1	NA	TGCAGCGCCGCGGGTCTATGGGCATACAATGAGCAGTTCTTC	CSAAGLWAYNEQFF
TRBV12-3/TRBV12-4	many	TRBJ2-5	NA	TGTGCCAGCAGTTTTGGTCTTAGGACCAAGACCCAGTACTTC	CASSFGLRTKTQYF
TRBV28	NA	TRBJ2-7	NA	TGTGCCAGCACGGAGGGGGCAGAATCCTACGAGCAGTACTTC	CASTEGAESYEQYF
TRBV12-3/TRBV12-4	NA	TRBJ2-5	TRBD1	TGTGCCAGCAGGCGGGACAGGGGAATTGAAGAGACCCAGTACTTC	CASRRDRGIEETQYF
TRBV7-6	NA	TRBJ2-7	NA	TGTGCCAGCAGCTTAGCGCTGGGACATAACTACGAGCAGTACTTC	CASSLALGHNYEQYF
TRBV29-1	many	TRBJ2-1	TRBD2	TGCAGCGTAAGGGGACTAGCGGGAGTTATTAATGAGCAGTTCTTC	CSVRGLAGVINEQFF
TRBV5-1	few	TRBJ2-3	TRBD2	TGCGCCAGCAGCGGACTAGCGGGCTACACGAGGGGGAGACCCACAGATACGCAGTATTTT	CASSGLAGYTRGRPTDTQYF
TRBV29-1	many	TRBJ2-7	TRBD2	TGCAGCGTGACGAGAGGACTAGCGGGACCGTACGAGCAGTACTTC	CSVTRGLAGPYEQYF
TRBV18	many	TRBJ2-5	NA	TGTGCCAGCTCACCACAAGGGCGACGGGAGACCCAGTACTTC	CASSPQGRRETQYF
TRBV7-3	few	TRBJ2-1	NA	TGTGCCAGCAGCCCAGTGGGGTCCGGAGCGGAGGAGCAGTTCTTC	CASSPVGSGAEEQFF
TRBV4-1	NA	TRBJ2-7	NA	TGCGCCAGCAGCCAAGTTACAGTCTCCTACGAGCAGTACTTC	CASSQVTVSYEQYF